This T cell receptor beta chain came from a study of cytomegalovirus exposure and HLA in healthy donors. Across the study: Falling in the Caucasian-associated ancestry cluster were roughly 80% of 350 to 400 genotyped donors. General observations from the study: Reportedly, fewer N-insertions than the approximately 680-donor mean appeared in an Asian-associated ancestry cluster in a later analysis.

Unrecorded immune exposures were likely, despite nominal health at sampling. PCR primers comprised 60 Vbeta and 13 Jbeta primers. In the original processing: An analysis that came later counted some 80 million unique TCR beta chains, approximately 11 million shared. The table came from immunoSEQ multiplex PCR; TCRdb's copy has only in-frame clones and leaves some out. D and trimming come from the DNA, and the V and J calls and clone size come from that table. The table shows some 95,000 clones, with about 67% occurring only once. About this clone: Antigen specificity is unknown.

Sequencing was carried out using PBMCs. This TCR was sampled from a woman aged 18-29 years in good health and CMV-seropositive.

The chain's CDR3 is CASSLRGGSGELFF. The CDR3 coding sequence is TGTGCCAGCAGCCTTAGAGGGGGCTCCGGGGAGCTGTTTTTT. This chain uses TRBV14 with TRBJ2-2, with 7 nucleotides matching TRBD1. This CDR3 comprises 14 residues. With 4 bases clipped from V and 6 bases from J, the junction kept 5 bases outside the gene matches. Germline V lookup: CDR1 SGHDN, CDR2 FVKESK.